The next 26 T cell receptor beta chains were all read from a single sample in a study of blood T cells in healthy people across ages. Primed by a sample-barcoded 5' primer and a J-beta primer mix, a second PCR proceeded for 7 to 11 cycles. From the 5' RACE reads, TCRdb called clonotypes with MiXCR, one entry per CDR3 protein. Among about 1.8 million distinct CDR3 sequences listed, around 50% were seen once. Sequenced input: blood. These receptors were obtained from a woman between 35 and 50 years old in good health.

This clonotype was seen a handful of times. The chain joins TRBV7-9 to TRBJ2-5; D gene uncertain. Trimming pared 3 bases from V and 2 bases from J, leaving 10 bases between. Germline assignment: CDR1 SEHNR and CDR2 FQNEAQ (reference sequence). The CDR3 has 14 residues. DNA for the CDR3: TGTGCCAGCAGCTTTAGGACGGATCAAGAGACCCAGTACTTC. This translates into CASSFRTDQETQYF.

This clonotype appeared a single time. This chain links TRBV20-1 with TRBJ2-7; TRBD1 matches 7 bases. Germline CDR1 and CDR2: DFQATT and SNEGSKA (reference sequence). The CDR3 sequence is 12 residues long. Losses at the gene ends were 7 bases for V and 2 bases for J; bases not matched to a gene: 5. CDR3 amino acids: CSGDRATYEQYF. For the CDR3, the DNA is TGCAGTGGCGACAGGGCTACCTACGAGCAGTACTTC.

The sample holds many counts of this clonotype. This sequence joins TRBV29-1 and TRBJ2-7; 9 bases match TRBD2. V dropped 5 bases and J dropped 5; count of bases not matched to a gene: 4. This CDR3 is 12 amino acids long. The germline gives CDR1 SQVTM, CDR2 ANQGSEA. The CDR3 DNA reads TGCAGCGTTACTAGCGGGTCCCACGAGCAGTACTTC. Protein: CSVTSGSHEQYF.

The gene calls are TRBV5-1 and TRBJ2-5; 9 positions agree with TRBD2. Germline V gene data show CDR1 as SGHRS and CDR2 as YFSETQ. The J segment lost 0 bases and the V segment lost 4 bases, leaving 10 bases of the junction unmatched. This CDR3 is 17 amino acids long. CDR3 sequence (DNA): TGCGCCAGCAGCCCGCGGGGGGGCCCTAGGAACCAAGAGACCCAGTACTTC. This translates into CASSPRGGPRNQETQYF.

The chain uses TRBV29-1 and TRBJ1-5; TRBD1 matches 10 bases. The germline V gene has CDR1 SQVTM and CDR2 ANQGSEA. V lost 3 bases and J lost 2; bases outside the gene matches: 4. CDR3 length: 15 residues. This chain's CDR3 is CSVEIGTGGNQPQHF. DNA for the CDR3: TGCAGCGTTGAGATCGGGACAGGGGGCAATCAGCCCCAGCATTTT.

The chain joins TRBV2 to TRBJ1-5; D uncertain. V shed 6 bases and J shed 2 bases, with 8 bases lying between them. In germline, CDR1 is SNHLY, CDR2 FYNNEI. The CDR3 covers 13 residues. The CDR3 sequence: CASSYDGNQPQHF. Written as DNA, the CDR3 is TGTGCCAGCAGCTATGACGGCAATCAGCCCCAGCATTTT.

This clonotype was found once. J is TRBJ2-3 and V is TRBV20-1; D is possibly TRBD2 (6 bases). Trimming removed 6 bases from V and 8 bases from J, with 12 bases in between. This CDR3 is built from 11 residues. Germline CDR1 reads DFQATT; CDR2 reads SNEGSKA (reference sequence). CDR3: CSAPTRATQYF. The CDR3 region has the DNA TGCAGTGCCCCGACTAGGGCTACGCAGTATTTT.

A few counts support this clonotype. The chain recombines TRBV4-3 with TRBJ2-1; D remains ambiguous. Trimming stripped 1 base from V and 4 bases from J, with 11 bases between. This CDR3 contains 15 residues. Germline values: CDR1 LGHNA, CDR2 YSLEER. CDR3: CASSQGFAQYNEQFF. CDR3 in DNA: TGCGCCAGCAGCCAAGGTTTTGCCCAATACAATGAGCAGTTCTTC.

This clonotype was detected only a few times. DNA for the CDR3: TGTGCCAGCAGCTTAGCCGACAGGGGTGGTTTCGACGAGCAGTACTTC. Translated: CASSLADRGGFDEQYF. This chain connects TRBV7-9 to TRBJ2-7; 8 bases align to TRBD1. The CDR3 length is 16 residues. Germline CDR1 is SEHNR and CDR2 is FQNEAQ (reference sequence). The ends lost 0 bases at V and 5 bases at J; junction bases unmatched: 9.

The table lists this clonotype with a few counts. The rearrangement links TRBV11-2 to TRBJ2-3, with D perhaps TRBD1 (6 bases). The germline V gene has CDR1 SGHAT and CDR2 FQNNGV. This CDR3 has 16 amino acids. Trimming took off 2 bases at V and 2 bases at J, with 14 bases between the two ends. CDR3: CASSLRGDRFTDTQYF. In DNA, the CDR3 is TGTGCCAGCAGCTTACGAGGCGACAGGTTCACAGATACGCAGTATTTT.

This clonotype occurred a few times. The J gene is TRBJ2-1, the V gene TRBV12-3 or TRBV12-4; D unresolved. The CDR3 consists of 12 residues. Deletions cut 8 bases from V and 9 bases from J, with 14 bases between. The CDR3 sequence: CASLLASREQFF. The CDR3 DNA is TGTGCCAGCCTCCTGGCGAGTCGTGAGCAGTTCTTC.

This clonotype has a handful of counts. The gene calls are TRBV5-1 and TRBJ2-4; D is tentatively TRBD1 or TRBD2 (5 bases each). The germline gives CDR1 SGHRS, CDR2 YFSETQ. V lost 4 bases and J 13 bases, leaving 15 bases between the germline ends. The CDR3 covers 12 residues. The CDR3 DNA follows: TGCGCCAGCAGCAGGGGACCTAGAGAGCAGTACTTC. It yields the protein CASSRGPREQYF.

The V and J genes are TRBV29-1 and TRBJ1-2, with a possible D match to TRBD1 (5 bases). CDR1 is SQVTM, CDR2 ANQGSEA, per germline. There are 13 residues in the CDR3. Trimming removed 7 bases at V and 7 bases at J, with 19 bases between. In DNA, the CDR3 is TGCAGCGCCACCCAGATGTCCGGGGCTGGCTACACCTTC. Translating it yields CSATQMSGAGYTF. Using reference TRBV29-1 and TRBJ1-2 for the parts outside the CDR3, the full variable domain is SAVISQKPSRDICQRGTSLTIQCQVDSQVTMMFWYRQQPGQSLTLIATANQGSEATYESGFVIDKFPISRPNLTFSTLTVSNMSPEDSSIYLCSATQMSGAGYTFGSGTRLTVV.

The chain links TRBV6-2 or TRBV6-3 to TRBJ1-5, with D possibly TRBD1 on 6 matching bases. Germline V CDR1 and CDR2: MNHEY, SVGEGT. This CDR3 has 13 residues. The germline V and J ends were trimmed by 5 bases and 7 bases, with 12 bases remaining between them. The CDR3 is CASSDQTGQPQHF. CDR3 DNA sequence: TGTGCCAGCAGTGACCAGACAGGACAGCCCCAGCATTTT.

This chain joins TRBV29-1 and TRBJ1-4; weak D call: TRBD1 (6 bases). CDR1 and CDR2 (germline): SQVTM, ANQGSEA. V was trimmed by 4 bases and J by 0 bases, leaving 9 bases between them. The CDR3 spans 14 residues. CDR3 coding DNA: TGCAGCGTTGGGGGGGCTGCAACTAATGAAAAACTGTTTTTT. It encodes CSVGGAATNEKLFF.

Concerning this clonotype itself: This may be a read error, as it is one base from a much larger clone. This sequence joins TRBV29-1 and TRBJ2-1; D not certain. Trimming took 4 bases from V and 10 from J, leaving 14 bases between them. The CDR3 sequence is 12 residues long. The germline V gene has CDR1 SQVTM and CDR2 ANQGSEA. The DNA of the CDR3 is TGCAGCGTTGTCGTACCCATCCACGAGCAGTTCTTC. It is translated as CSVVVPIHEQFF.

J is TRBJ2-7 and V is TRBV10-3; tentatively, D is TRBD1 (6 bases). The CDR3 totals 16 residues. Trimming removed 0 bases at V and 6 bases at J, with 18 bases between. CDR1 ENHRY and CDR2 SYGVKD come from the germline V gene. CDR3 DNA sequence: TGTGCCATCAGTGAGTCCTTACAGGGTTTAGCCCTCGAGCAGTACTTC. Amino acid sequence: CAISESLQGLALEQYF.

The chain has TRBV12-3 or TRBV12-4 and TRBJ1-2; tentative D call: TRBD1 (5 bases). V dropped 5 bases and J dropped 4 bases, with 17 bases sitting between them. CDR3 length equals 15 residues. This CDR3 reads CASSHGQYRTYGYTF. In DNA, the CDR3 is TGTGCCAGCAGTCACGGACAATATCGGACCTATGGCTACACCTTC.

The rearrangement uses TRBV10-3 and TRBJ2-3; D is possibly TRBD1 or TRBD2 (5 bases each). CDR3 length: 14 amino acids. Germline assignment: CDR1 ENHRY and CDR2 SYGVKD. V dropped 3 bases and J dropped 2 bases, with 9 bases sitting between them. CDR3 protein: CAISEGTTTDTQYF. The CDR3 bases are TGTGCCATCAGTGAAGGGACCACCACAGATACGCAGTATTTT.

V usage is TRBV28 and J usage is TRBJ1-1, with 10 bases that match TRBD1. J was trimmed by 4 bases and V by 6 bases; bases with no gene match: 5. CDR1 and CDR2 (germline): MDHEN, SYDVKM. The CDR3 is 14 amino acids. CDR3 sequence: CASRGQGIGTEAFF. In DNA form, the CDR3 reads TGTGCCAGCAGGGGACAGGGGATCGGCACTGAAGCTTTCTTT.

The chain links TRBV20-1 to TRBJ2-7; 8 bases match TRBD1. V lost 3 bases and J lost 7; bases outside the gene matches: 5. The CDR3 is 12 amino acids. Germline V lookup: CDR1 DFQATT, CDR2 SNEGSKA (reference sequence). Here the CDR3 DNA reads TGCAGTGCTAGGACAGGGGCACGAGAGCAGTACTTC. This translates into CSARTGAREQYF.

This clonotype was counted between two and nine times. This chain links TRBV29-1 with TRBJ1-1; no clear D gene. Germline CDR1 is SQVTM and CDR2 is ANQGSEA. The CDR3 loop spans 13 amino acids. Trimming removed 6 bases at V and 3 bases at J, with 14 bases between. The CDR3 nucleotides read TGCAGCGTGAACCGGCACAGAGACACTGAAGCTTTCTTT. Translated, it gives CSVNRHRDTEAFF.

The V and J genes are TRBV6-5 and TRBJ1-2; D ambiguous. Germline-derived CDR1 and CDR2 are MNHEY and SVGAGI. The CDR3 has 15 amino acids. V was cut by 4 bases and J by 5 bases, with 17 bases left in between. The CDR3 nucleotides read TGTGCCAGCAGTTCTCGTGGACGGGGAGAATATGGCTACACCTTC. Residues: CASSSRGRGEYGYTF.

This clonotype was picked up many times. V is TRBV29-1 and J is TRBJ2-1, with 9 bases aligning to TRBD2. The V segment lost 6 bases and the J segment 2 bases; nucleotides outside the gene matches: 8. Germline V gives CDR1 SQVTM, CDR2 ANQGSEA. The CDR3 is 15 amino acids. CDR3 region: CSVAKAGGPYNEQFF. DNA for the CDR3: TGCAGCGTGGCAAAGGCGGGGGGGCCCTACAATGAGCAGTTCTTC.

As DNA, the CDR3 is TGTGCCAGCAGTTTTTGGATTGGTTTGCACAATGAGCAGTTCTTC. As protein: CASSFWIGLHNEQFF. The chain couples TRBV27 to TRBJ2-1, with D hard to call. CDR1 MNHEY and CDR2 SMNVEV come from the germline V gene (reference sequence). This CDR3 is 15 amino acids long. V dropped 3 bases and J dropped 5 bases, with 14 bases sitting between them.

This clonotype turned up a few times. CDR3 in DNA: TGTGCCAGCAGTGTCGGCGGGACAGGGGGCTACGAGCAGTACTTC. It yields the protein CASSVGGTGGYEQYF. The chain uses TRBV28 and TRBJ2-7; TRBD1 aligns across 11 bases. This CDR3 spans 15 amino acids. Germline loops: CDR1 MDHEN, CDR2 SYDVKM. Trimming took 5 bases from V and 3 from J; bases not matched to a gene: 6.